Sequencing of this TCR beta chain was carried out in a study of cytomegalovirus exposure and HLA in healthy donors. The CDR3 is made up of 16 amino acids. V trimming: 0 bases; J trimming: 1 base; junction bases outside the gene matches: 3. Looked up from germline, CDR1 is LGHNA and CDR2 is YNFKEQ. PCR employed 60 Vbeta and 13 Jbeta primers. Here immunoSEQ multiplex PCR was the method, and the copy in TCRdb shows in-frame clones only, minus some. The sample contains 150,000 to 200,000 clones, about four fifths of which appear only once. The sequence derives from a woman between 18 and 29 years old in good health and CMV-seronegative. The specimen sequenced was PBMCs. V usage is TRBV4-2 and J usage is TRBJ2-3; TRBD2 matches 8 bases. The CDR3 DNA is TGTGCCAGCAGCCAAGATGAGGGACTAGGCACAGATACGCAGTATTTT. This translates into CASSQDEGLGTDTQYF.